The clone carrying this TCR beta chain was counted ten times or more. Its matching antigen is unknown. The data originate from a study of blood T cells in healthy people across ages. It was with a sample-barcoded 5' primer and a J-beta primer mix that a second PCR of roughly 6 to 11 cycles was run. TCRdb analysed the 5' RACE reads with MiXCR anew, one entry per CDR3 protein. The data hold about 640,000 distinct CDR3 sequences, with about 28% observed a single time. Germline V gene data show CDR1 as MNHNS and CDR2 as SASEGT. The V and J ends lost 4 bases and 10 bases respectively, with 13 bases between them. The CDR3 is made up of 12 amino acids. With each sample, at least 5.5 micrograms of total RNA were extracted. General observations from the study: Strong correlation linked observed beta diversity and percent naive T cells. A roughly linear age-dependent decrease characterized TCR beta diversity per million T cells. Not knowing donor CMV status may have confounded expanded clonotype changes.

The rearrangement links TRBV6-1 to TRBJ1-2; no firm D call. The material sequenced was blood. This clonotype was sampled from an elderly woman in good health. CDR3 protein: CASSGPGRIYTF. The CDR3 DNA sequence: TGTGCCAGCAGTGGCCCGGGGAGAATCTACACCTTC.